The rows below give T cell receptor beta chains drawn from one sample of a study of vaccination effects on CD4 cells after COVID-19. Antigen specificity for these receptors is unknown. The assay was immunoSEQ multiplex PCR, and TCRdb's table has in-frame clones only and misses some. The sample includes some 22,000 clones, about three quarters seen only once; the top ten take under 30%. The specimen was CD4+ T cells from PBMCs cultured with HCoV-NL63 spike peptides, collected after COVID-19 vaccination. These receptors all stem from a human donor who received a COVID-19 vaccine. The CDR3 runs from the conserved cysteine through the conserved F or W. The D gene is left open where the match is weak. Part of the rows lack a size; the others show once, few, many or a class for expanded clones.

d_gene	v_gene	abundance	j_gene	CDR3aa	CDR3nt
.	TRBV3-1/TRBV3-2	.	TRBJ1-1	CASSQERLIGEAFF	TGTGCCAGCAGCCAAGAAAGGTTAATTGGCGAAGCTTTCTTT
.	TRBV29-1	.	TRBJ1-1	CSVAGTTEAFF	TGCAGCGTTGCAGGGACCACTGAAGCTTTCTTT
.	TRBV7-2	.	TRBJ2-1	CASSALRNSYNEQFF	TGTGCCAGCAGCGCCCTTCGGAACTCCTACAATGAGCAGTTCTTC
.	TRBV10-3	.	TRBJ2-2	CAISGDGNTGELFF	TGTGCCATCAGTGGGGACGGGAACACCGGGGAGCTGTTTTTT
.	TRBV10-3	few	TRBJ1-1	CAIRIRENTEAFF	TGTGCCATCAGGATCCGCGAGAACACTGAAGCTTTCTTT
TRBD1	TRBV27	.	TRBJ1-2	CASSRDRGRNYGYTF	TGTGCCAGCAGCCGGGACAGGGGAAGGAACTATGGCTACACCTTC
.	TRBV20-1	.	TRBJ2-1	CSATTLGEQFF	TGCAGTGCAACCACCCTAGGGGAGCAGTTCTTC
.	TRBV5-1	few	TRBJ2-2	CASSTTRTGTGELFF	TGCGCCAGCAGCACGACAAGGACGGGCACCGGGGAGCTGTTTTTT
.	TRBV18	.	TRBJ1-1	CASSPGVRANTEAFF	TGTGCCAGCTCCCCCGGGGTGAGAGCGAACACTGAAGCTTTCTTT
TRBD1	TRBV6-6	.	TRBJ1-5	CASSPRTGGDSNQPQHF	TGTGCCAGCAGTCCGCGGACAGGGGGTGATAGCAATCAGCCCCAGCATTTT
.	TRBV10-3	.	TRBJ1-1	CAISRTNTEAFF	TGTGCCATCAGTCGCACGAACACTGAAGCTTTCTTT
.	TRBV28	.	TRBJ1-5	CASSSPDMRVNQPQHF	TGTGCCAGCAGTTCCCCGGACATGAGAGTCAATCAGCCCCAGCATTTT
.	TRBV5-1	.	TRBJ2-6	CASSLVQGSGANVLTF	TGCGCCAGCAGCTTGGTACAGGGCTCTGGGGCCAACGTCCTGACTTTC
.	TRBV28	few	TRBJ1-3	CASGRDPPF	TGTGCCAGCGGAAGGGACCCGCCTTTT
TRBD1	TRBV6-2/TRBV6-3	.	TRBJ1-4	CASSPPGGRYEKLFF	TGTGCCAGCAGCCCGCCAGGGGGCCGGTATGAAAAACTGTTTTTT
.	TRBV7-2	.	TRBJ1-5	CASSLKRGNQPQHF	TGTGCCAGCAGCTTAAAAAGAGGGAATCAGCCCCAGCATTTT
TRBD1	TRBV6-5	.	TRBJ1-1	CASSSRRGLVAFF	TGTGCCAGCAGTTCCCGAAGGGGGCTTGTGGCTTTCTTT
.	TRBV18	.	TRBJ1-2	CASSPGVDYGYTF	TGTGCCAGCTCACCAGGGGTGGACTATGGCTACACCTTC
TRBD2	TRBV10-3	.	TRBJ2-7	CAIREAGSREQYF	TGTGCCATCAGGGAAGCGGGATCACGGGAGCAGTACTTC
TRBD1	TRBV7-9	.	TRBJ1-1	CASSPRTGGGNTEAFF	TGTGCCAGCAGCCCGCGGACAGGGGGTGGGAACACTGAAGCTTTCTTT
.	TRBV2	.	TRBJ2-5	CASSIERTQYF	TGTGCCAGCAGTATAGAGCGGACCCAGTACTTC
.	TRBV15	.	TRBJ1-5	CATSRAQGQPQHF	TGTGCCACCAGCAGAGCACAGGGTCAGCCCCAGCATTTT
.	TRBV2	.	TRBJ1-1	CASSIGWGVVGTEAFF	TGTGCCAGCTCTATTGGGTGGGGGGTGGTGGGCACTGAAGCTTTCTTT
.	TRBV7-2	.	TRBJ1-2	CASSLLLGTLGFYGYTF	TGTGCCAGCAGCTTATTGTTAGGGACCCTCGGATTTTATGGCTACACCTTC